This T cell receptor (beta chain) emerged from a study of shared clonotypes between healthy human individuals. The authors distributed each subset's genomic DNA evenly over several immunoSEQ plates. Measured with immunoSEQ multiplex PCR; TCRdb has only the in-frame clones, and not every one. Of about 1.1 million clones detected, 75% to 80% appear once; the ten largest clones hold 0.55% to 0.7%. Source material: memory CD4+ T cells from PBMCs. Subset denoted: CD45RA-negative fraction. This receptor was taken from a man aged 18-30 years in good health. Some clones in this sample may be carry-over from other donors' samples.

In DNA form, the CDR3 reads TGTGCCAGCAGTTCGGGACTCACAAAGTTCTTC. Its translation: CASSSGLTKFF. This chain connects TRBV6-5 to TRBJ2-1; perhaps TRBD2 as D (6 bases). V lost 4 bases and J 14 bases, leaving 12 bases between the germline ends. This CDR3 spans 11 amino acids. Germline V gives CDR1 MNHEY, CDR2 SVGAGI.